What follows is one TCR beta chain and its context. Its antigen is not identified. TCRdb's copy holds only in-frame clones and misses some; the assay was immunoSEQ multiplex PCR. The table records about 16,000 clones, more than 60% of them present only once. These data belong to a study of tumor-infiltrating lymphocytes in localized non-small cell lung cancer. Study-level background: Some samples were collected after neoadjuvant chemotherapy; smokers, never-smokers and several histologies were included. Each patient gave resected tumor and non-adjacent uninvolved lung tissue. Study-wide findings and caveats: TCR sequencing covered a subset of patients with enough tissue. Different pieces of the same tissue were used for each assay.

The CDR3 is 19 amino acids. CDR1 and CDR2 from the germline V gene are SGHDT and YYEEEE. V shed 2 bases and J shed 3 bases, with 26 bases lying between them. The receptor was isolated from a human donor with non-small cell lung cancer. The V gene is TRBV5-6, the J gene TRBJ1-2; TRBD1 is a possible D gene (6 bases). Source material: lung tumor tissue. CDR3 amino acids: CASSFPQGVGGDLDYGYTF. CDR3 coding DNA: TGTGCCAGCAGCTTCCCTCAAGGAGTGGGGGGCGACCTTGACTATGGCTACACCTTC.